This T cell receptor (beta chain) is from a study of blood T cell repertoires in COVID-19. In the study overall: The samples span acute and convalescent COVID-19 from the United States, Italy and Spain.

Seattle's cohort entered during active infection and was followed longitudinally. Generated by immunoSEQ multiplex PCR, the TCRdb table keeps only in-frame clones and is missing some. This sample has some 130,000 clones, with 86% found just once. From germline, CDR1 is MDHEN and CDR2 SYDVKM. The CDR3 sequence is 15 residues long. The V segment lost 2 bases and the J segment 5 bases; nucleotides outside the gene matches: 4. This rearrangement joins TRBV28 to TRBJ2-2, with 8 bases fitting TRBD1. Specimen: peripheral blood. The TCR originated in a woman in her seventies with COVID-19, enrolled during active disease. The CDR3 DNA reads as TGTGCCAGCAGTTTAGGACAGGGATGGACCGGGGAGCTGTTTTTT. The encoded protein is CASSLGQGWTGELFF.